The clone carrying this TCR beta chain was seen a handful of times. The data belong to a study of T-cell memory formation after mild COVID-19. At the level of the study: In these data, TCR clusters were largely donor specific.

V lost 4 bases to trimming and J lost 5 bases; unmatched junction nucleotides: 4. The CDR3 contains 15 residues. Germline values: CDR1 KGHSH, CDR2 LQKENI. TCRdb ran MiXCR on the 5' RACE reads and lists one entry per CDR3 protein. The table has about 160,000 distinct CDR3 sequences, around a third seen once. The J gene is TRBJ2-1, the V gene TRBV18; 11 positions agree with TRBD2. Sequencing input: PBMCs or a T cell subset sorted from them (not recorded which). The source is an adult woman who had mild COVID-19 (a few samples of this study predate the infection). Cell type and time point are not known. The CDR3 reads CASSLLAGGNNEQFF. In DNA, the CDR3 is TGTGCCAGCTCACTCCTAGCGGGGGGAAACAATGAGCAGTTCTTC.